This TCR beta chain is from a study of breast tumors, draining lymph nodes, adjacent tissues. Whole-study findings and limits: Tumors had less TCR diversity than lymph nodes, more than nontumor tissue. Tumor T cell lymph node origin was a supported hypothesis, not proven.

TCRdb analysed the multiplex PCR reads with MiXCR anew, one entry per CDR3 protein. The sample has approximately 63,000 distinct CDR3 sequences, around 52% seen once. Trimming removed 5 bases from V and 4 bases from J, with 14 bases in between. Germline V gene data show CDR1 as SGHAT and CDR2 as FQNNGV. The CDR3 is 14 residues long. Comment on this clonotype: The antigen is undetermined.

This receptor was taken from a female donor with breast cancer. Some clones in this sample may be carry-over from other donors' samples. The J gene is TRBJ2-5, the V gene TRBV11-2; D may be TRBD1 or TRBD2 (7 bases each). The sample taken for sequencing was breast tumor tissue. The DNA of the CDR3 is TGTGCCAGCAGCCAGCGGGACAGTGGAGAGACCCAGTACTTC. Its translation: CASSQRDSGETQYF.